This TCR beta chain was profiled in a study of T-cell reconstitution after alpha-beta-depleted transplantation in children (TCRdb year 2016). For context, the study as a whole: Using TCR repertoire profiling, the study quantitatively followed how T-cell immune reconstitution unfolded in children after TCRalphabeta/CD19-depleted allogeneic hematopoietic cell transplantation. The research as a whole found: The apparently early recovery of alphabetaT-cell counts about two months after transplant reportedly depended on only several hundred rapidly expanded clones that came from non-depleted graft cells. The high TCRbeta diversity at day 60 in some patients was ascribed to recipient T cells and intrathymic progenitors that had survived conditioning. The frequencies of hyperexpanded clones fell over the following months, and after one year, T-cell counts and TCRbeta diversity were mostly attributed to newly produced T cells.

In the case of this clonotype: It lacks a known antigen. One end of the junction varies from germline; a read error may be responsible.

The method was PCR. The listed sequencing device is Illumina HiSeq 2500. TCR library preparation used molecular barcoding, with unique molecular identifiers applied to normalize quantification of the TCRbeta repertoire. In TCRdb, the public reads were trimmed at Q25 with fastp and aligned with MiXCR, with productive beta chains retained. Records with the same CDR3 protein are collapsed into one entry carrying the most frequent genes and DNA. This sample has 800,000 to 1,000,000 distinct CDR3 sequences in its table, and about 31% of those were observed once. Roughly 27% of the sample is in the top ten clones. The CDR3 numbers 15 residues from cysteine through phenylalanine. Of the read, only the CDR3 DNA is kept; its 45 bases are in frame from base 1. The germline V gene supplies CDR1 SGHTA and CDR2 FQGNSA. The treatment or condition label on this specimen signifies: allogeneic hematopoietic cell transplantation with graft depleted of TCRalphabeta T cells and CD19 B cells. Transplant recipients were children who received TCRalphabeta/CD19-depleted allogeneic hematopoietic cell grafts.

This sequence was found in a boy younger than two who had a stem cell transplant for SCID, so the T cells may come from the graft donor. The rearranged segments are TRBV7-2 and TRBJ2-5, and possibly TRBD1, on 5 matching bases. The material was PBMCs, mostly from graft donor cells, obtained 360 days after TCRalphabeta/CD19-depleted stem cell transplant. The DNA is TGTGCCAGCAGCCTGACAGAACTTACACAAGAGGCCCAGTACTTC. Translated, it gives CASSLTELTQEAQYF.